This T cell receptor (beta chain) was sequenced in a study of cytomegalovirus exposure and HLA in healthy donors. It was healthy bone marrow donors who served as donors. V gave up 3 bases and J gave up 7 bases, with 12 bases separating them. CDR3 length equals 14 residues. Germline V gene sequence: CDR1 SEHNR, CDR2 FQNEAQ (reference sequence). Regarding this clone: Its antigen is unidentified.

The primer mix had 60 Vbeta and 13 Jbeta primers. Generated by immunoSEQ multiplex PCR, the TCRdb table keeps only in-frame clones and is missing some. The sample has more than 150,000 clones; about 72% are singletons. Whole-study findings and limits: According to a later analysis, donors in an Asian-associated ancestry cluster reportedly had fewer N-insertions than the approximately 670-donor mean. The authors listed about 170 TCR beta chains as cytomegalovirus-associated. In presence/absence analyses, roughly uniform sequencing depth across donors was assumed.

The genes are TRBV7-9 and TRBJ1-4; tentatively, D is TRBD1 (6 bases). The sequence was obtained from a male donor in good health and CMV-seronegative. Material for sequencing was PBMCs. The CDR3: CASSFGIGGEKLFF. CDR3 DNA: TGTGCCAGCAGCTTCGGGATAGGGGGTGAAAAACTGTTTTTT.